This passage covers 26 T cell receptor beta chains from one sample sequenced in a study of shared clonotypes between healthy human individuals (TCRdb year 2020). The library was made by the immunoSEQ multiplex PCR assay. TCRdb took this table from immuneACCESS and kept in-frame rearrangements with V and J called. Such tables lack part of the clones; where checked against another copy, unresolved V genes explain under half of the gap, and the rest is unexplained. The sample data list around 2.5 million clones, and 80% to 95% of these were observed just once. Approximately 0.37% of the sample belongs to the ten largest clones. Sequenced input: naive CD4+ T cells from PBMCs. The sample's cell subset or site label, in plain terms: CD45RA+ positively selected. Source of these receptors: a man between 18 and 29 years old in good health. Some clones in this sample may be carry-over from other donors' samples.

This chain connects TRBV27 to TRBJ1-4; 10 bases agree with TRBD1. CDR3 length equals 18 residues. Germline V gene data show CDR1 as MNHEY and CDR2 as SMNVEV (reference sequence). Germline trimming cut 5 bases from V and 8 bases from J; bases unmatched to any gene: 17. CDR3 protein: CASSPAPPSTGGREKLFF. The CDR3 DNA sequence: TGTGCCAGCAGTCCCGCCCCCCCTTCGACAGGGGGCAGGGAAAAACTGTTTTTT. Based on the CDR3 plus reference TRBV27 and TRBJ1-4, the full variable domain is EAQVTQNPRYLITVTGKKLTVTCSQNMNHEYMSWYRQDPGLGLRQIYYSMNVEVTDKGDVPEGYKVSRKEKRNFPLILESPSPNQTSLYFCASSPAPPSTGGREKLFFGSGTQLSVL.

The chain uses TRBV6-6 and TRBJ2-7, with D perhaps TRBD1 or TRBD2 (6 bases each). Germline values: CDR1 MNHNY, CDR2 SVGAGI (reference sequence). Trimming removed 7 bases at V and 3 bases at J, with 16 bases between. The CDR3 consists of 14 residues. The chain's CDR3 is CASNLRGPSYEQYF. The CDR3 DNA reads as TGTGCCAGCAACCTTCGGGGGCCCAGCTACGAGCAGTACTTC.

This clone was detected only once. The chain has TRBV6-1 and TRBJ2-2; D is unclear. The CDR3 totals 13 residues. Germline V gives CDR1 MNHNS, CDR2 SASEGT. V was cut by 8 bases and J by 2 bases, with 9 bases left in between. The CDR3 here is CASGQINTGELFF. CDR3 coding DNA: TGTGCCAGCGGTCAGATAAACACCGGGGAGCTGTTTTTT.

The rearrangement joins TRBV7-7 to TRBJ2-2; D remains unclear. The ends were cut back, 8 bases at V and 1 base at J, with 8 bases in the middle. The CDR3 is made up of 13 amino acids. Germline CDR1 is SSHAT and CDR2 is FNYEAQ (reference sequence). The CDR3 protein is CASGLGNTGELFF. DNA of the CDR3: TGTGCCAGCGGTTTAGGGAACACCGGGGAGCTGTTTTTT.

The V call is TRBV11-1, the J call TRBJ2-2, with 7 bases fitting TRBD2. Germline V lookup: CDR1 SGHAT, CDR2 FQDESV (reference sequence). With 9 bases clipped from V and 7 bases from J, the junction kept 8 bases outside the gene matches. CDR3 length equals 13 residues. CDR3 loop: CASTAGTGGELFF. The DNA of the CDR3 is TGTGCCAGTACAGCGGGAACGGGCGGGGAGCTGTTTTTT.

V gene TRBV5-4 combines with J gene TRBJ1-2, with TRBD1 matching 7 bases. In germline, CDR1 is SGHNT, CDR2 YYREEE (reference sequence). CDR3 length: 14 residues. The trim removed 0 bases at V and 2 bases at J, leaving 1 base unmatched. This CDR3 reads CASSLVGQNYGYTF. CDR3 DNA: TGTGCCAGCAGCTTGGTGGGACAGAACTATGGCTACACCTTC.

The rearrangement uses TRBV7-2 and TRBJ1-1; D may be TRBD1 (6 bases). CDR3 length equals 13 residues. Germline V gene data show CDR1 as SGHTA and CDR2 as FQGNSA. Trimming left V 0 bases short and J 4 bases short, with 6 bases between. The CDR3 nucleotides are TGTGCCAGCAGCTTAGCACAGGGCACTGAAGCTTTCTTT. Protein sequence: CASSLAQGTEAFF. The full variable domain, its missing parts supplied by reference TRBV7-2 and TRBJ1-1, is GAGVSQSPSNKVTEKGKDVELRCDPISGHTALYWYRQSLGQGLEFLIYFQGNSAPDKSGLPSDRFSAERTGGSVSTLTIQRTQQEDSAVYLCASSLAQGTEAFFGQGTRLTVV.

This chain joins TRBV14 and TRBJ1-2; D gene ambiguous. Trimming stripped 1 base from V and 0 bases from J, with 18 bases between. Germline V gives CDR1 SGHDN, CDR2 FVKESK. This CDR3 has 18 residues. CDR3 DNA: TGTGCCAGCAGCCAAGGGTTCGTTCTGCAAGGATCTAACTATGGCTACACCTTC. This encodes CASSQGFVLQGSNYGYTF.

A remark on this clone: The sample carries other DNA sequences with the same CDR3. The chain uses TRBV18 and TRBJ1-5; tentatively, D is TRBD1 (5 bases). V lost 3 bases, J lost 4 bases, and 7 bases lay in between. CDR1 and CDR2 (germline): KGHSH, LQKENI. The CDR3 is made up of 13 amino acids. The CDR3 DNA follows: TGTGCCAGCTCACCGGGGCCTAATCAGCCCCAGCATTTT. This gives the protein CASSPGPNQPQHF.

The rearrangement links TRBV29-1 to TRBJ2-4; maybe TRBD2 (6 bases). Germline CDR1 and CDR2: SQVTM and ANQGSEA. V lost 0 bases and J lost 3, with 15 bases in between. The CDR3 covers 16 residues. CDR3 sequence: CSVEDRAGFGKNIQYF. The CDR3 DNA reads TGCAGCGTTGAAGACCGGGCGGGATTTGGCAAAAACATTCAGTACTTC.

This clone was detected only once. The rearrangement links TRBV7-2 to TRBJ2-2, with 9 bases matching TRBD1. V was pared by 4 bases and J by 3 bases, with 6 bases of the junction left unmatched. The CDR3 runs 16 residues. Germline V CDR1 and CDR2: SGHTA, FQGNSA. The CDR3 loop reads CASSWGGTGYTGELFF. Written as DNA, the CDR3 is TGTGCCAGCAGCTGGGGGGGGACAGGGTACACCGGGGAGCTGTTTTTT.

The CDR3 sequence is CTTRETQYF. CDR3 nucleotides: TGCACAACCCGAGAGACCCAGTACTTC. J is TRBJ2-5 and V is TRBV20-1, with no clear D. The CDR3 runs to 9 residues. Germline V lookup: CDR1 DFQATT, CDR2 SNEGSKA (reference sequence).

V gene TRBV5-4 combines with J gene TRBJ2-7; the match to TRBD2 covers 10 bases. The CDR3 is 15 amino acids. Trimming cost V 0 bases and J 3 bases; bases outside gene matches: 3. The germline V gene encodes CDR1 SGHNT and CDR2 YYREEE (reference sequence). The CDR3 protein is CASSLAAGGNYEQYF. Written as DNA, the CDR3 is TGTGCCAGCAGCTTGGCAGCGGGAGGGAACTACGAGCAGTACTTC.

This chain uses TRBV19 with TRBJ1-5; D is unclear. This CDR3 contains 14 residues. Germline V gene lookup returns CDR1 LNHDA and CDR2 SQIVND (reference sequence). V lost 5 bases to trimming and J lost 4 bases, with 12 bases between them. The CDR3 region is CASSDDNLNQPQHF. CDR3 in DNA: TGTGCCAGTAGTGATGACAACCTGAATCAGCCCCAGCATTTT.

The CDR3 DNA reads TGTGCCAGCAGCGAACGGGACGGCTACTACGAGCAGTACTTC. Its translation is CASSERDGYYEQYF. The genes are TRBV7-2 and TRBJ2-7; D is possibly TRBD1 or TRBD2 (5 bases each). V lost 5 bases and J lost 3, with 14 bases in between. Germline-derived CDR1 and CDR2 are SGHTA and FQGNSA. CDR3 length: 14 residues.

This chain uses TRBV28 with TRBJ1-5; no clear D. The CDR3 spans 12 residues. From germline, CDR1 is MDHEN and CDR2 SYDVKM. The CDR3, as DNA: TGTGCAGTAGGGTCTAGAAATCAGCCCCAGCATTTT. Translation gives CAVGSRNQPQHF.

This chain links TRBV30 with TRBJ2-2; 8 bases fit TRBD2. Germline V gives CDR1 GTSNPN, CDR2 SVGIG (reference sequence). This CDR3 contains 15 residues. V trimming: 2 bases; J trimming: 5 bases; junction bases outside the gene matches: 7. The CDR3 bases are TGTGCCTGGAGTTTTCTTAGCGGGATTACCGGGGAGCTGTTTTTT. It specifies CAWSFLSGITGELFF.

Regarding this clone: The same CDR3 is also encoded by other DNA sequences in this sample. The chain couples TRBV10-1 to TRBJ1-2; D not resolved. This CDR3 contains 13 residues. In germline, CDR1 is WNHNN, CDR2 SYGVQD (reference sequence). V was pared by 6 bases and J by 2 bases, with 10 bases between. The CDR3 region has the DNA TGCGCCAGCAGCGCCGGACTAAACTATGGCTACACCTTC. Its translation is CASSAGLNYGYTF.

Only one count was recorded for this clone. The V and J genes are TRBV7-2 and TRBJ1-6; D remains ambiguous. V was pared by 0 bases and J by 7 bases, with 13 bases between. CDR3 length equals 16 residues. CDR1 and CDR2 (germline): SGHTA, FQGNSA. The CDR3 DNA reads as TGTGCCAGCAGCTTAGCGCCGCGGGTGGAAAATTCACCCCTCCACTTT. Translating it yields CASSLAPRVENSPLHF. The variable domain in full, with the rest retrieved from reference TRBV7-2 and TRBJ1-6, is GAGVSQSPSNKVTEKGKDVELRCDPISGHTALYWYRQSLGQGLEFLIYFQGNSAPDKSGLPSDRFSAERTGGSVSTLTIQRTQQEDSAVYLCASSLAPRVENSPLHFGNGTRLTVT.

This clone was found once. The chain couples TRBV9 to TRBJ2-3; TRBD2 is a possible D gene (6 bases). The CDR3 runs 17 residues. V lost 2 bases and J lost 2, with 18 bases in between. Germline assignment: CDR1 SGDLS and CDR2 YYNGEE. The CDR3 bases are TGTGCCAGCAGCGTGGGGGGTATCGACCTTCCCACAGATACGCAGTATTTT. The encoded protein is CASSVGGIDLPTDTQYF.

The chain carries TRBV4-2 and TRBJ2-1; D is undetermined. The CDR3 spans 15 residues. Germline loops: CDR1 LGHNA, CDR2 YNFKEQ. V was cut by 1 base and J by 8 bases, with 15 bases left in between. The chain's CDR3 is CASSQAPSSTYEQFF. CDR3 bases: TGTGCCAGCAGCCAAGCCCCGTCGAGCACCTATGAGCAGTTCTTC.

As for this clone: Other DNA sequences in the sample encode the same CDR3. CDR3 DNA: TGTGCCAGCAGTTCCGGGACAGGGTCCTACAATGAGCAGTTCTTC. It codes for CASSSGTGSYNEQFF. The chain combines TRBV28 with TRBJ2-1; 9 bases map to TRBD1. Germline V lookup: CDR1 MDHEN, CDR2 SYDVKM. V lost 4 bases to trimming and J lost 1 base; unmatched junction nucleotides: 2. The CDR3 sequence is 15 residues long.

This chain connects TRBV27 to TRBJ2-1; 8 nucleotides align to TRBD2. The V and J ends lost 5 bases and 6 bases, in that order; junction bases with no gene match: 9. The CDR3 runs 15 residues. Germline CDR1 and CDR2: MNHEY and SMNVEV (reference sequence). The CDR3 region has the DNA TGTGCCAGCAGTCCGAGACTAGCGCTTAGCAATGAGCAGTTCTTC. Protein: CASSPRLALSNEQFF.

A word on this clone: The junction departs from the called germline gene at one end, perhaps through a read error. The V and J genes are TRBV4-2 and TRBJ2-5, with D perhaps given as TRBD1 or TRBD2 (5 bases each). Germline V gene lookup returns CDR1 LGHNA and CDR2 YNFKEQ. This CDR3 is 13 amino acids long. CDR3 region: CASSQDPGAGRNF. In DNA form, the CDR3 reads TGTGCCAGCAGCCAAGATCCCGGGGCAGGGCGGAACTTC.

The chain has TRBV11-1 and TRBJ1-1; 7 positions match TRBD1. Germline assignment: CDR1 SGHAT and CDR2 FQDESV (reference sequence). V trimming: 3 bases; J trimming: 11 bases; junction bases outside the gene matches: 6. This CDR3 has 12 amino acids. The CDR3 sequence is CASSLLGQLAFF. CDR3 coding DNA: TGTGCCAGCAGCTTGCTGGGACAGCTCGCTTTCTTT.

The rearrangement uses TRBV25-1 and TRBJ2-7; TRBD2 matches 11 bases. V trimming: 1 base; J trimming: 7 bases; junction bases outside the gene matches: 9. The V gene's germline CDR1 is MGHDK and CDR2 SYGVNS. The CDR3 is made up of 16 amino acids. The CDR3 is CASSEWGLSGRVEQYF. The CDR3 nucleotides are TGTGCCAGCAGTGAATGGGGGCTTAGCGGGAGGGTGGAGCAGTACTTC.